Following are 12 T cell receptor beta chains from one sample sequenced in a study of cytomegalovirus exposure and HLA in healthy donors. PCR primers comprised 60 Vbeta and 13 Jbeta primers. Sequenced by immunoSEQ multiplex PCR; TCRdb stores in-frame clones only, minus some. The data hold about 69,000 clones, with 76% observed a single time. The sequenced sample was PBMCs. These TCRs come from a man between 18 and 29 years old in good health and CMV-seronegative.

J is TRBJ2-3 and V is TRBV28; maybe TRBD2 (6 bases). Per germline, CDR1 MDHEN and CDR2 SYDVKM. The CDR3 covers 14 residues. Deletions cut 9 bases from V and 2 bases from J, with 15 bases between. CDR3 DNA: TGTGCCAGATCCGTACTGGACTACACAGATACGCAGTATTTT. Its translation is CARSVLDYTDTQYF.

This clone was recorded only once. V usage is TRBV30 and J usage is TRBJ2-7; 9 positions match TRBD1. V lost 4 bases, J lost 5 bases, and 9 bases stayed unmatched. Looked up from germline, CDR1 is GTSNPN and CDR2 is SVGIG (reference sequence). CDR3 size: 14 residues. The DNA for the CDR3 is TGTGCCTGGACCGAAGGACAGGGGTACGACGAGCAGTACTTC. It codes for CAWTEGQGYDEQYF.

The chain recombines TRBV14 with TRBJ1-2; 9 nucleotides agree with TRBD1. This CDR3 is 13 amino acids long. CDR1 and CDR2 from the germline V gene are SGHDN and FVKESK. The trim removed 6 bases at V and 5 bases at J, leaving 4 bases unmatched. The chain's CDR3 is CASRGQGTYGYTF. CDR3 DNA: TGTGCCAGCAGGGGACAGGGAACTTATGGCTACACCTTC. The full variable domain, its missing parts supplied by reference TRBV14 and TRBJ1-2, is EAGVTQFPSHSVIEKGQTVTLRCDPISGHDNLYWYRRVMGKEIKFLLHFVKESKQDESGMPNNRFLAERTGGTYSTLKVQPAELEDSGVYFCASRGQGTYGYTFGSGTRLTVV.

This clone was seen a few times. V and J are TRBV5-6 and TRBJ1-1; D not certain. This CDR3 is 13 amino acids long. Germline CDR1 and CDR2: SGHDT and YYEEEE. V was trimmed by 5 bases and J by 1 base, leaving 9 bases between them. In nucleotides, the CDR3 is TGTGCCAGCAGTTCAGACAAGAACACTGAAGCTTTCTTT. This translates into CASSSDKNTEAFF.

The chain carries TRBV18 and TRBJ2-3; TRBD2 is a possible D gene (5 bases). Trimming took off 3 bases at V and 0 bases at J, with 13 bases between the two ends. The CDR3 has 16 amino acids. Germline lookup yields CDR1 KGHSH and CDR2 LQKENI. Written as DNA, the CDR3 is TGTGCCAGCTCACCCACCGGGGTACGTAGCACAGATACGCAGTATTTT. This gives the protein CASSPTGVRSTDTQYF.

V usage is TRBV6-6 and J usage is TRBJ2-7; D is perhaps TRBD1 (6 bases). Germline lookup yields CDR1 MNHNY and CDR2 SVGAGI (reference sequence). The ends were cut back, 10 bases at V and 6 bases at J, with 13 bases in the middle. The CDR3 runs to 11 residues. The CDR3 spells CAIHREGEQYF. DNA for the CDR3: TGTGCCATCCACAGGGAAGGCGAGCAGTACTTC.

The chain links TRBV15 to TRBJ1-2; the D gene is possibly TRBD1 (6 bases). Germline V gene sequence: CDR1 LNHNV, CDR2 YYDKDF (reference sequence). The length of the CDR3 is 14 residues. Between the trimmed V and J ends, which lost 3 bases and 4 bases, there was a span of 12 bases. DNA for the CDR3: TGTGCCACCAGCAGGCCGACAGGACTCTATGGCTACACCTTC. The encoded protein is CATSRPTGLYGYTF.

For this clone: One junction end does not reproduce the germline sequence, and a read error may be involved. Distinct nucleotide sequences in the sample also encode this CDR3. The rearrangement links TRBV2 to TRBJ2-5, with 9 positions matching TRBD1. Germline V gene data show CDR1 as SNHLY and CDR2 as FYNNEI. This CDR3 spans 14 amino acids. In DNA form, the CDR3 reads TGTGCCACACAGAGAGACAGGGGGGAAGAGACCCAATACTTC. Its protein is CATQRDRGEETQYF.

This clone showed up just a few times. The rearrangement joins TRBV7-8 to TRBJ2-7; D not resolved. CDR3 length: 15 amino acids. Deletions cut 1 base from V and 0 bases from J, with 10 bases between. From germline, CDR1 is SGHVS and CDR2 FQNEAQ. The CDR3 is CASSLGGSTSYEQYF. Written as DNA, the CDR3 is TGTGCCAGCAGCTTAGGAGGCAGTACCTCCTACGAGCAGTACTTC.

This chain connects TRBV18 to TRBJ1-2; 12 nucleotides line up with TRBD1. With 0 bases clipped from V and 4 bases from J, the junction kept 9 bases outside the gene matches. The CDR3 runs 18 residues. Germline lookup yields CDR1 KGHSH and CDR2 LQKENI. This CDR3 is CASSPPGTGGGSVYGYTF. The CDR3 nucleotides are TGTGCCAGCTCACCACCGGGGACAGGGGGCGGATCAGTCTATGGCTACACCTTC.

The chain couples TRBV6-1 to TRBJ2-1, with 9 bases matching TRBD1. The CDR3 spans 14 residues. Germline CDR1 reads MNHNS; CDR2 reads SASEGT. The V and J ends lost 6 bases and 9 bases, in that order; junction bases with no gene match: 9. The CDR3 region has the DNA TGTGCCAGCAGCCTTGAGGGACAGGGCACTGAGCAGTTCTTC. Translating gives CASSLEGQGTEQFF.

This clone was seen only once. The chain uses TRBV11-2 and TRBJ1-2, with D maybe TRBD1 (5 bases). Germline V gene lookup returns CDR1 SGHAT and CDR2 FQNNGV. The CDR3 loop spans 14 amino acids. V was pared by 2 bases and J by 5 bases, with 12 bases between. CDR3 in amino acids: CASSLKGASYGYTF. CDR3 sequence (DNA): TGTGCCAGCAGCTTAAAAGGGGCTAGTTATGGCTACACCTTC.